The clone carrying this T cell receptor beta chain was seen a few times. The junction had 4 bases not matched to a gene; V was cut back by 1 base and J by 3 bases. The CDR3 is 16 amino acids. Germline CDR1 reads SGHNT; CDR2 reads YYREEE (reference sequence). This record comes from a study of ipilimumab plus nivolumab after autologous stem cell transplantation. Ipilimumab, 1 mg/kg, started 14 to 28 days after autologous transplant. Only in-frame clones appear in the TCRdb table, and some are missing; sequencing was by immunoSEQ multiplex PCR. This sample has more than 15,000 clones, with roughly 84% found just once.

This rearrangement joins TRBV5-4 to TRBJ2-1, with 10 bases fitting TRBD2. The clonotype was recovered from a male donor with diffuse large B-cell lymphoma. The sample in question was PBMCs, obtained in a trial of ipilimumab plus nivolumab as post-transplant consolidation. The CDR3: CASSLSGGAHYNEQFF. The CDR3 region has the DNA TGTGCCAGCAGCTTGAGCGGGGGGGCCCACTACAATGAGCAGTTCTTC.